The present T cell receptor beta chain was sequenced within a study of beta chain features in type 1 diabetes. Investigators reverse transcribed all isolated RNA, so they sequenced expressed TCRB transcripts. This table comes from immunoSEQ multiplex PCR, and its TCRdb copy is limited to in-frame clones, with some not included. The sample shows 300,000 to 400,000 clones, 8% to 10% of them seen only once. This clone was observed a handful of times. Its cognate antigen is unknown. Regarding the study as a whole: In all four CD4+ subsets, TCRB CDR3 length was significantly, moderately reduced in type 1 diabetes.

Trimming cost V 5 bases and J 6 bases, with 15 bases left between them. The length of the CDR3 is 14 residues. Germline CDR1 reads SGHTA; CDR2 reads FQGNSA. Sequencing was performed on central memory CD4+ T cells from blood. This rearrangement joins TRBV7-2 to TRBJ2-3; no clear D. The receptor was isolated from a man aged 25 to 40 with type 1 diabetes. The CDR3 bases are TGTGCCAGCAGCCCCCAAGAGTCGGGTGATACGCAGTATTTT. It codes for CASSPQESGDTQYF.